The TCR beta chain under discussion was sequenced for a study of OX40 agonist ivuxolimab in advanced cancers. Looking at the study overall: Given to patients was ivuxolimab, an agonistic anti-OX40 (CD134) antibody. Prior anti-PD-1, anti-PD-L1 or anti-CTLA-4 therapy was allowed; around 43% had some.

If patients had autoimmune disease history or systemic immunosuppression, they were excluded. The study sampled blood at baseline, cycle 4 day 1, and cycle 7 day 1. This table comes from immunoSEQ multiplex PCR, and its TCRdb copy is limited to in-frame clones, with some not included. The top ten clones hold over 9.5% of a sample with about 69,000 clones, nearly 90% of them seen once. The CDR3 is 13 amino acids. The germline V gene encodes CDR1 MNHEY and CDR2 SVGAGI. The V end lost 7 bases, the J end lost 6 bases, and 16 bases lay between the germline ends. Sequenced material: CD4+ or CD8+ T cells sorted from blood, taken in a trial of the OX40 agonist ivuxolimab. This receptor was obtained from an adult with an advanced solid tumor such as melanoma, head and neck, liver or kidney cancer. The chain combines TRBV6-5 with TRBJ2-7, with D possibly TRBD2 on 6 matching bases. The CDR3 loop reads CASKETSRREQYF. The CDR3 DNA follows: TGTGCCAGCAAGGAGACTAGTAGGCGCGAGCAGTACTTC.